These 2 T cell receptor beta chains originate from one sample sequenced in a study of cytomegalovirus exposure and HLA in healthy donors. The PCR ran on 60 Vbeta and 13 Jbeta primers. Sequencing was performed with immunoSEQ multiplex PCR; in TCRdb, only in-frame clones are kept and a portion is missing. The sample has 70,000 to 95,000 clones, over 75% seen once. Input material: PBMCs. Receptors originate from a man aged 25 to 40 in good health and CMV-seropositive.

This clone has more than one count but fewer than ten. The chain uses TRBV15 and TRBJ2-5, with D tentatively TRBD2 (5 bases). The J call may be incorrect, as the DNA end agrees better with TRBJ2-7. Germline CDR1 reads LNHNV; CDR2 reads YYDKDF (reference sequence). The CDR3 has 17 amino acids. This chain's CDR3 is CATSRDVTGISSYEQYF. CDR3 DNA sequence: TGTGCCACCAGCAGAGATGTTACCGGGATAAGCTCCTACGAGCAGTACTTC.

The chain joins TRBV28 to TRBJ1-5; the match to TRBD1 covers 9 bases. The CDR3 covers 15 residues. Germline lookup yields CDR1 MDHEN and CDR2 SYDVKM. J gave up 3 bases and V 2 bases, and 2 bases lay outside the gene matches. This chain's CDR3 is CASSLGQGPNQPQHF. DNA for the CDR3: TGTGCCAGCAGTTTAGGACAGGGGCCCAATCAGCCCCAGCATTTT.